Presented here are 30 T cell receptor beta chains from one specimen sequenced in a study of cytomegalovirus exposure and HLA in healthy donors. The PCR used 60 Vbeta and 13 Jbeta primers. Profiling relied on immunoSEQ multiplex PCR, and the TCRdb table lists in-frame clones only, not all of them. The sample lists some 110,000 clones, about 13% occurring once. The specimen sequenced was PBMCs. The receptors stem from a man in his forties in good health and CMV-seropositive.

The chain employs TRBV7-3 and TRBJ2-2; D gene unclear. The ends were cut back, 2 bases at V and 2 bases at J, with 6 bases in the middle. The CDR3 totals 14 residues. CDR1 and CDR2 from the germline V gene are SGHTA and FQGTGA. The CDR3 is CASSLAVNTGELFF. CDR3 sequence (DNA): TGTGCCAGCAGCTTAGCGGTTAACACCGGGGAGCTGTTTTTT. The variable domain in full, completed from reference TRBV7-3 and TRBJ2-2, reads GAGVSQTPSNKVTEKGKYVELRCDPISGHTALYWYRQSLGQGPEFLIYFQGTGAADDSGLPNDRFFAVRPEGSVSTLKIQRTERGDSAVYLCASSLAVNTGELFFGEGSRLTVL.

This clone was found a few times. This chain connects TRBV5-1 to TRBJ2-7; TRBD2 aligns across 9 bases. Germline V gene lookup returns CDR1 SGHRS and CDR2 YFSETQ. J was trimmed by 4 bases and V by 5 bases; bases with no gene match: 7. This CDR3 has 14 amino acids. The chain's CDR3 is CASSEREAPYEQYF. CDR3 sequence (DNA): TGCGCCAGCAGTGAGCGGGAGGCCCCGTACGAGCAGTACTTC. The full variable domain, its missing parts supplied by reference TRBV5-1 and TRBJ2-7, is KAGVTQTPRYLIKTRGQQVTLSCSPISGHRSVSWYQQTPGQGLQFLFEYFSETQRNKGNFPGRFSGRQFSNSRSEMNVSTLELGDSALYLCASSEREAPYEQYFGPGTRLTVT.

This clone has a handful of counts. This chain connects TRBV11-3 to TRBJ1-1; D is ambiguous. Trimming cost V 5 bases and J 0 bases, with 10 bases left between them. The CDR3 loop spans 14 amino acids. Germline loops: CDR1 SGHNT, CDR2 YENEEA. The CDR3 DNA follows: TGTGCCAGCAGCCTATCGGGTATGAACACTGAAGCTTTCTTT. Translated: CASSLSGMNTEAFF.

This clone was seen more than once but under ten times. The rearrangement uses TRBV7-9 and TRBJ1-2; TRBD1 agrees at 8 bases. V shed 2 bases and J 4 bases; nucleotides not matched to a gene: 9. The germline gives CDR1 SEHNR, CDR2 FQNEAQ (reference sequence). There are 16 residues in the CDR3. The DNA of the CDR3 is TGTGCCAGCAGCTTACCAACCAGGGGGCGCGGCTATGGCTACACCTTC. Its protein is CASSLPTRGRGYGYTF.

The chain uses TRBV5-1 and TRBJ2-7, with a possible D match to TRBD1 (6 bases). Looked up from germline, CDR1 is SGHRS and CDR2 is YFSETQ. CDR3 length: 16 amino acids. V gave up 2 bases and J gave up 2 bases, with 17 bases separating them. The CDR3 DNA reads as TGCGCCAGCAGCTTAGCCATTCGACAGGCCACCTACGAGCAGTACTTC. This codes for CASSLAIRQATYEQYF. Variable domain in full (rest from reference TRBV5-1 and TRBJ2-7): KAGVTQTPRYLIKTRGQQVTLSCSPISGHRSVSWYQQTPGQGLQFLFEYFSETQRNKGNFPGRFSGRQFSNSRSEMNVSTLELGDSALYLCASSLAIRQATYEQYFGPGTRLTVT.

CDR3 nucleotides: TGCAGCGTTGAATCACAGGGTGAGCAGTACTTC. It yields the protein CSVESQGEQYF. The chain recombines TRBV29-1 with TRBJ2-7; D may be TRBD1 (6 bases). Germline assignment: CDR1 SQVTM and CDR2 ANQGSEA. V was pared by 2 bases and J by 7 bases, with 9 bases between. The length of the CDR3 is 11 residues.

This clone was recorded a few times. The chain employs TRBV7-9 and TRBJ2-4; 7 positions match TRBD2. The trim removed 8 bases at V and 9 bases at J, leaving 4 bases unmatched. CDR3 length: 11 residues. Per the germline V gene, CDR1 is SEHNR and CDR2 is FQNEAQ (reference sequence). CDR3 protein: CASSGEGIQYF. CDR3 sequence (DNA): TGTGCCAGCTCGGGGGAGGGCATTCAGTACTTC.

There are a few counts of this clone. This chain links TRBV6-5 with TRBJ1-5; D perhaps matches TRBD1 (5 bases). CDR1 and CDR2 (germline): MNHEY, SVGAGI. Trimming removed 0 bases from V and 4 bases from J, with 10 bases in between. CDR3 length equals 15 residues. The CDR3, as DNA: TGTGCCAGCAGTTACTCGGGCAGGGATAATCAGCCCCAGCATTTT. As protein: CASSYSGRDNQPQHF.

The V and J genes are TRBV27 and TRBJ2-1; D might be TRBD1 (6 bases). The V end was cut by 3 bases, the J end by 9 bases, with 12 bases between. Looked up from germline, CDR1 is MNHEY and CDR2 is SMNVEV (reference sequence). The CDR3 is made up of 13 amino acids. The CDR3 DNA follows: TGTGCCAGCAGTTTTTACAGGGATGGTGAGCAGTTCTTC. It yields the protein CASSFYRDGEQFF.

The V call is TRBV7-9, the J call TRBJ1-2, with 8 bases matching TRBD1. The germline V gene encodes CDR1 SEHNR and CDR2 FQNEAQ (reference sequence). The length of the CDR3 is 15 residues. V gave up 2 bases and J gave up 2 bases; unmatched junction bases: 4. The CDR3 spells CASSLTTGANYGYTF. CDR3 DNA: TGTGCCAGCAGCTTAACGACAGGGGCCAACTATGGCTACACCTTC.

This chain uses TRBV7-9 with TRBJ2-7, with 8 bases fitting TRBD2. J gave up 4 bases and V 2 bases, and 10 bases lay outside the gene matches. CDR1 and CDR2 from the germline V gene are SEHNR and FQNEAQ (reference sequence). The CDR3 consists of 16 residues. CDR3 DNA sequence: TGTGCCAGCAGCTTAATCCTCGGAGCGGGAGCATACGAGCAGTACTTC. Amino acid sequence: CASSLILGAGAYEQYF. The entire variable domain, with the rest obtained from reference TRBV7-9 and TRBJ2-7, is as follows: DTGVSQNPRHKITKRGQNVTFRCDPISEHNRLYWYRQTLGQGPEFLTYFQNEAQLEKSRLLSDRFSAERPKGSFSTLEIQRTEQGDSAMYLCASSLILGAGAYEQYFGPGTRLTVT.

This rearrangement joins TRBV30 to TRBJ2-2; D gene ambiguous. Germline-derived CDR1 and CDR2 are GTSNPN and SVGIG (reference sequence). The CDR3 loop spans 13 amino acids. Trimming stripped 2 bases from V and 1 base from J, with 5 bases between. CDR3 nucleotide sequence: TGTGCCTGGAGTAGGAGGAACACCGGGGAGCTGTTTTTT. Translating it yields CAWSRRNTGELFF.

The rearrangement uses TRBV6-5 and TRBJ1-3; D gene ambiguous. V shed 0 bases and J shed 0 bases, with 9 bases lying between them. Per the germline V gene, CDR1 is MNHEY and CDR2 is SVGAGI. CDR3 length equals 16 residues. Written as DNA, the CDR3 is TGTGCCAGCAGTTACTCGAGCTCGGGCTCTGGAAACACCATATATTTT. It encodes CASSYSSSGSGNTIYF.

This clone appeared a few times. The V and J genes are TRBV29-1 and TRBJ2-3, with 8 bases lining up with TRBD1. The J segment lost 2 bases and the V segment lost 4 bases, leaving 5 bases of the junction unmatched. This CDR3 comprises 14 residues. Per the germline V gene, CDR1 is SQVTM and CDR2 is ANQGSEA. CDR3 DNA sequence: TGCAGCGTTGGGACAGGGCTACCCACAGATACGCAGTATTTT. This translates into CSVGTGLPTDTQYF.

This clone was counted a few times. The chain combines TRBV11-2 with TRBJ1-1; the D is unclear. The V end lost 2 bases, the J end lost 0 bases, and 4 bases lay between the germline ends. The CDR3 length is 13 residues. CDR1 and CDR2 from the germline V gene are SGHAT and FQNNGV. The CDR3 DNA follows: TGTGCCAGCAGCTTACGGTTGAACACTGAAGCTTTCTTT. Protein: CASSLRLNTEAFF. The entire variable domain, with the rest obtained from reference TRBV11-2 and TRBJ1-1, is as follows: EAGVAQSPRYKIIEKRQSVAFWCNPISGHATLYWYQQILGQGPKLLIQFQNNGVVDDSQLPKDRFSAERLKGVDSTLKIQPAKLEDSAVYLCASSLRLNTEAFFGQGTRLTVV.

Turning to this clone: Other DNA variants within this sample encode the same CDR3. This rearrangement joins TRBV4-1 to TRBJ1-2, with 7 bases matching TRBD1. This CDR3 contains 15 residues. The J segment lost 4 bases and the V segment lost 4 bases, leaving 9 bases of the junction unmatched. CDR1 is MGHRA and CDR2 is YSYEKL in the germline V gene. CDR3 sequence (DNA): TGCGCCAGCAGCCTAACGTGGACAGGAATCTATGGCTACACCTTC. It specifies CASSLTWTGIYGYTF.

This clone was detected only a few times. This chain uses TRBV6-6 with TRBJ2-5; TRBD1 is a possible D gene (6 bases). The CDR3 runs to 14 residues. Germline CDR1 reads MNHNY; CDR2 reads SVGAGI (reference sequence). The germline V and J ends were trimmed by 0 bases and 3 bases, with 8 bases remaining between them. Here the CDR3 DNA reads TGTGCCAGCAGTTACTCCGGGACAAAAGAGACCCAGTACTTC. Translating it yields CASSYSGTKETQYF.

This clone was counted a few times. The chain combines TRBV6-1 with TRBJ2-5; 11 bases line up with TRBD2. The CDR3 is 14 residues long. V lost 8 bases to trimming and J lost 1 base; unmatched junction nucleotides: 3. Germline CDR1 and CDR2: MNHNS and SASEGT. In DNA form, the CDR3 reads TGTGCCAGCTCGGGACTAGCGGCCCAAGAGACCCAGTACTTC. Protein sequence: CASSGLAAQETQYF.

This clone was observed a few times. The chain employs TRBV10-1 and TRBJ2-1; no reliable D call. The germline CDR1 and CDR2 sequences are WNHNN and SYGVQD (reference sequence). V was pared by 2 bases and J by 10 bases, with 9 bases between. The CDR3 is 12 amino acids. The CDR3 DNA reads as TGCGCCAGCAGTGAGGATTATCGGGAGCAGTTCTTC. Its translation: CASSEDYREQFF.

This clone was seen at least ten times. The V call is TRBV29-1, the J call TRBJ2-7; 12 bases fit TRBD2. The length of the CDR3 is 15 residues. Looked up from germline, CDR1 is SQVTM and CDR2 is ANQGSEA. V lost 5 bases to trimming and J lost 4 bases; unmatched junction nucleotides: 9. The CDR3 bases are TGCAGCGTTTCACACGGACTAGCGGGAAGATACGAGCAGTACTTC. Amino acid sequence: CSVSHGLAGRYEQYF.

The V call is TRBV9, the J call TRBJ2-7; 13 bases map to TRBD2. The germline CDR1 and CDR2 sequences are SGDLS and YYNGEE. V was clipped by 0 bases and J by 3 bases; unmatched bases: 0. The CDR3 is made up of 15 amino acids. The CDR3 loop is CASSVGTSGSYEQYF. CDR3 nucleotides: TGTGCCAGCAGCGTAGGGACTAGCGGGAGCTACGAGCAGTACTTC.

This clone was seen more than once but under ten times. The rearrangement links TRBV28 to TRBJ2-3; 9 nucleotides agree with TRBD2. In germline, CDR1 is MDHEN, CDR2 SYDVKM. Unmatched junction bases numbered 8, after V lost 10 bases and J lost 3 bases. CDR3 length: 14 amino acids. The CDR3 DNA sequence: TGTGCCACCGCGGGAGGGCCGGGTACAGATACGCAGTATTTT. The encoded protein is CATAGGPGTDTQYF. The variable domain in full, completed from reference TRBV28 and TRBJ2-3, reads DVKVTQSSRYLVKRTGEKVFLECVQDMDHENMFWYRQDPGLGLRLIYFSYDVKMKEKGDIPEGYSVSREKKERFSLILESASTNQTSMYLCATAGGPGTDTQYFGPGTRLTVL.

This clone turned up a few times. CDR3 residues: CASSMGTRTEAFF. The DNA of the CDR3 is TGTGCCAGCAGTATGGGGACAAGAACTGAAGCTTTCTTT. V usage is TRBV25-1 and J usage is TRBJ1-1, with D perhaps TRBD1 (6 bases). Germline V gives CDR1 MGHDK, CDR2 SYGVNS. The CDR3 is made up of 13 amino acids. With 5 bases removed from V and 5 bases from J, the gap between germline ends came to 12 bases.

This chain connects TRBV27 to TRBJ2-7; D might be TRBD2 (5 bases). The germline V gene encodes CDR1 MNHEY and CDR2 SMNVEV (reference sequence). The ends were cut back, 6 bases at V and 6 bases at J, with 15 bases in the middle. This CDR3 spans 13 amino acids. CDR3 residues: CASSSTIPAEQYF. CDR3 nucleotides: TGTGCCAGCAGCTCGACTATCCCCGCCGAGCAGTACTTC.

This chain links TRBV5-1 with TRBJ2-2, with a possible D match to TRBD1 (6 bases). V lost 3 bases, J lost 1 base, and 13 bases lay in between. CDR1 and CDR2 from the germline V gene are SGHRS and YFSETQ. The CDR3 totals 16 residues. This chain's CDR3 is CASSWDITQNTGELFF. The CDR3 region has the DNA TGCGCCAGCAGCTGGGACATAACCCAGAACACCGGGGAGCTGTTTTTT.

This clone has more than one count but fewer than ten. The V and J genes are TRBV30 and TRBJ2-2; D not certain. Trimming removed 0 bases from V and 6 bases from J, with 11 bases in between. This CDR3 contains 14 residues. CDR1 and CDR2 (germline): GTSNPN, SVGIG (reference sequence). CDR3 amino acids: CAWSVEVIAGELFF. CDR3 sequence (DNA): TGTGCCTGGAGTGTAGAGGTTATTGCCGGGGAGCTGTTTTTT.

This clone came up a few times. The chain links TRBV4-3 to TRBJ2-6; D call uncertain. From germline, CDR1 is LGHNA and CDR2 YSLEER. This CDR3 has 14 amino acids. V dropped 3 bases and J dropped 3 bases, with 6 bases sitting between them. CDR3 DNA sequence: TGCGCCAGCAGCCAGGCCTTTGGGGCCAACGTCCTGACTTTC. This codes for CASSQAFGANVLTF.

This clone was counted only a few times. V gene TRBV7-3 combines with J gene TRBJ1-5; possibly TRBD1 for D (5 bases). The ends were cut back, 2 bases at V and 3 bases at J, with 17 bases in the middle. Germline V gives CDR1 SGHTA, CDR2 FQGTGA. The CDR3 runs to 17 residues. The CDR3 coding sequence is TGTGCCAGCAGCTTAGGGGCTTCAGCGTCCTTCAATCAGCCCCAGCATTTT. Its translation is CASSLGASASFNQPQHF.

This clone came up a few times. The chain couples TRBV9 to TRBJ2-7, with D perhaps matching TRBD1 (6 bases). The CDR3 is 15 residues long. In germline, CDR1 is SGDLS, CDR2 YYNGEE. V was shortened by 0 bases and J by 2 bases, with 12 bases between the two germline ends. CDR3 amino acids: CASSVEGQGAYEQYF. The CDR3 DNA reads TGTGCCAGCAGCGTAGAGGGACAAGGGGCCTACGAGCAGTACTTC.

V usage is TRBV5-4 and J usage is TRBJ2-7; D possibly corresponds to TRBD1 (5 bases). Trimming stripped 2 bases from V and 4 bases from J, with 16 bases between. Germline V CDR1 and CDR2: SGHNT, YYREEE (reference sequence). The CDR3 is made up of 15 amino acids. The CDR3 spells CASSFGSVGAYEQYF. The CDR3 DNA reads TGTGCCAGCAGCTTTGGTAGTGTTGGGGCATACGAGCAGTACTTC.